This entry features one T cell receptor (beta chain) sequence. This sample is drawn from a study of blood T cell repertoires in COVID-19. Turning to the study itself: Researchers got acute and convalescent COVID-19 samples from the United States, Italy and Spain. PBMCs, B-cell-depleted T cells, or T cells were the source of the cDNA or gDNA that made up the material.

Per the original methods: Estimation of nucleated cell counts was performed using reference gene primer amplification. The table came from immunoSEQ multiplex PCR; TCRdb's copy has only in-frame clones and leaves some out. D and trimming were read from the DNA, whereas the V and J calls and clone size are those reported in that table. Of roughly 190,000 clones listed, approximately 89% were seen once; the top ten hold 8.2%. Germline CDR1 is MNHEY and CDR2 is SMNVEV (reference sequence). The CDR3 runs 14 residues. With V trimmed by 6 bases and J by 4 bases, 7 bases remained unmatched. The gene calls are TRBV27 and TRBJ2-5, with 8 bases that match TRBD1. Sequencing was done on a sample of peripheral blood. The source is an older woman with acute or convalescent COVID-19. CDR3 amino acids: CASSRTGGIETQYF. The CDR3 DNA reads TGTGCCAGCAGCAGAACAGGGGGAATAGAGACCCAGTACTTC.